The next 25 T cell receptor beta chains were all read from a single sample in a study of radiation and T cells in renal cell carcinoma (dated by TCRdb to the early 2020s). The receptor library was made with the immunoSEQ multiplex PCR assay. This immuneACCESS table, as held by TCRdb, lists in-frame sequences with V and J called but not all clones. Of the missing ones, under half trace to an unresolved V gene in checked studies; the others have no known cause. The sample has some 110,000 clones on record, roughly 80% of them singletons. Clones ranked in the top ten supply approximately 3% of the sample. Sample time point, as interpreted from the label and publication: baseline pretreatment blood. The treatment or condition label on this specimen signifies: 15 Gy SBRT to primary tumor, nephrectomy 4 weeks later. The starting material was blood, obtained from a patient whose treatment included radiotherapy and nephrectomy. The receptor set was obtained from a woman in her sixties or seventies with renal cell carcinoma.

This sequence joins TRBV7-9 and TRBJ1-4; TRBD1 is a possible D gene (5 bases). This CDR3 region has 15 residues. V dropped 2 bases and J dropped 2 bases, with 9 bases sitting between them. Germline-derived CDR1 and CDR2 are SEHNR and FQNEAQ (reference sequence). The CDR3 here is CASSLNGGTNEKLFF. The CDR3 DNA is TGTGCCAGCAGCTTAAACGGGGGGACTAATGAAAAACTGTTTTTT.

The chain joins TRBV2 to TRBJ2-3, with D perhaps matching TRBD1 (5 bases). CDR3 length: 13 amino acids. CDR1 is SNHLY and CDR2 is FYNNEI in the germline V gene. V was cut by 1 base and J by 9 bases, with 11 bases left in between. The CDR3, as DNA: TGTGCCAGCAGTGAAGATGTAGGGGCGACGCAGTATTTT. It codes for CASSEDVGATQYF. Using reference TRBV2 and TRBJ2-3 for the parts outside the CDR3, the full variable domain is EPEVTQTPSHQVTQMGQEVILRCVPISNHLYFYWYRQILGQKVEFLVSFYNNEISEKSEIFDDQFSVERPDGSNFTLKIRSTKLEDSAMYFCASSEDVGATQYFGPGTRLTVL.

This chain uses TRBV4-2 with TRBJ2-1, with 10 bases matching TRBD2. V shed 0 bases, J shed 7 bases, and the junction held 12 bases outside the gene matches. The CDR3 totals 18 residues. Per germline, CDR1 LGHNA and CDR2 YNFKEQ. The CDR3 here is CASSQDRLQRGGGNEQFF. DNA for the CDR3: TGTGCCAGCAGCCAAGATCGACTCCAGCGGGGGGGCGGGAATGAGCAGTTCTTC.

The chain uses TRBV7-3 and TRBJ1-1, with TRBD1 matching over 9 bases. The CDR3 covers 15 residues. Trimming removed 5 bases from V and 2 bases from J; junction bases left unmatched: 6. Germline values: CDR1 SGHTA, CDR2 FQGTGA. The CDR3 protein is CASSPLTGGNTEAFF. The CDR3 DNA follows: TGTGCCAGCAGCCCATTGACAGGGGGAAACACTGAAGCTTTCTTT.

The chain couples TRBV5-4 to TRBJ2-5; D assignment may be TRBD1 or TRBD2 (5 bases each). There are 14 residues in the CDR3. The germline V gene encodes CDR1 SGHNT and CDR2 YYREEE (reference sequence). V shed 1 base and J shed 5 bases, with 12 bases lying between them. CDR3 in DNA: TGTGCCAGCAGCTTGACTAGAGAGGGGGAGACCCAGTACTTC. Translated: CASSLTREGETQYF.

V gene TRBV4-3 combines with J gene TRBJ1-3, with D perhaps matching TRBD1 (5 bases). V dropped 0 bases and J dropped 4 bases, with 13 bases sitting between them. The CDR3 contains 16 residues. Germline V gene sequence: CDR1 LGHNA, CDR2 YSLEER. The CDR3 region has the DNA TGCGCCAGCAGCCAAGATGGGGCAGCATCGGGAAACACCATATATTTT. Its translation: CASSQDGAASGNTIYF.

The gene calls are TRBV7-9 and TRBJ2-7, with 9 positions matching TRBD2. There are 15 residues in the CDR3. V shed 11 bases and J 0 bases; nucleotides not matched to a gene: 11. CDR1 and CDR2 from the germline V gene are SEHNR and FQNEAQ (reference sequence). Written as DNA, the CDR3 is TGTGCCTTATTAGATGCTAGCGGGGACTCCTACGAGCAGTACTTC. Translation: CALLDASGDSYEQYF.

In regard to this clone: An end of the junction differs from the germline gene, which may be a read error. The chain joins TRBV12-5 to TRBJ2-5, with unresolved D. CDR3 length: 17 residues. Germline V gene data show CDR1 as LGHNT and CDR2 as FRNRAP. The CDR3: CASGLGIGSAYQETQYF. As DNA, the CDR3 is TGTGCTAGTGGATTGGGAATCGGGTCGGCTTACCAAGAGACCCAGTACTTC.

This sequence joins TRBV5-1 and TRBJ1-1; maybe TRBD1 (5 bases). CDR1 SGHRS and CDR2 YFSETQ come from the germline V gene. V was shortened by 0 bases and J by 2 bases, with 17 bases between the two germline ends. The CDR3 spans 17 residues. The CDR3 DNA reads as TGCGCCAGCAGCTTGGGAGGGGTGGAGTTCAGAAACACTGAAGCTTTCTTT. It yields the protein CASSLGGVEFRNTEAFF.

The V call is TRBV7-9, the J call TRBJ2-2; 8 bases align to TRBD2. Per germline, CDR1 SEHNR and CDR2 FQNEAQ (reference sequence). V gave up 4 bases and J gave up 3 bases; unmatched junction bases: 4. The CDR3 spans 15 residues. CDR3 coding DNA: TGTGCCAGCAGCTCCCTAGCGGGCTACACCGGGGAGCTGTTTTTT. It translates to CASSSLAGYTGELFF.

The rearrangement uses TRBV7-9 and TRBJ2-1; D unresolved. Germline-derived CDR1 and CDR2 are SEHNR and FQNEAQ (reference sequence). CDR3 size: 15 residues. The V gene lost 4 bases and the J gene lost 8 bases, with 18 bases spanning the gap. The CDR3 nucleotides are TGTGCCAGCAGCTCTCAGCTCCGGAGCGTGGATGAGCAGTTCTTC. Its translation is CASSSQLRSVDEQFF.

The rearrangement links TRBV5-4 to TRBJ2-3; no clear D gene. Deletions cut 4 bases from V and 2 bases from J, with 5 bases between. Per germline, CDR1 SGHNT and CDR2 YYREEE (reference sequence). This CDR3 has 12 residues. CDR3 coding DNA: TGTGCCAGCAGCCCCCACACAGATACGCAGTATTTT. This codes for CASSPHTDTQYF.

The V and J genes are TRBV4-2 and TRBJ2-7; D perhaps matches TRBD2 (5 bases). The ends were cut back, 3 bases at V and 7 bases at J, with 22 bases in the middle. CDR1 LGHNA and CDR2 YNFKEQ come from the germline V gene. CDR3 length: 16 residues. For the CDR3, the DNA is TGTGCCAGCAGCCAGGGCTTCGGGAACAACCTCGGAGAGCAGTACTTC. Translating gives CASSQGFGNNLGEQYF.

In this sample, this clone turned up once. The rearrangement links TRBV29-1 to TRBJ2-5, with D tentatively TRBD1 (6 bases). This CDR3 is built from 14 residues. Germline CDR1 and CDR2: SQVTM and ANQGSEA. V was pared by 3 bases and J by 0 bases, with 11 bases between. The DNA of the CDR3 is TGCAGCGTTGAGACTGACAGGTACCAAGAGACCCAGTACTTC. It codes for CSVETDRYQETQYF.

This chain links TRBV11-2 with TRBJ1-1, with TRBD1 matching over 7 bases. The CDR3 sequence is 14 residues long. Germline CDR1 is SGHAT and CDR2 is FQNNGV. V dropped 4 bases and J dropped 0; count of bases not matched to a gene: 2. The CDR3 coding sequence is TGTGCCAGCAGCTGGGGGACAGTGAACACTGAAGCTTTCTTT. Translated, it gives CASSWGTVNTEAFF.

The chain is built from TRBV4-1 and TRBJ1-2; D perhaps matches TRBD1 (5 bases). Germline-derived CDR1 and CDR2 are MGHRA and YSYEKL. V was shortened by 4 bases and J by 8 bases, with 17 bases between the two germline ends. The CDR3 loop spans 14 amino acids. This CDR3 reads CASSRPGTHAGYTF. CDR3 nucleotides: TGCGCCAGCAGCCGACCCGGGACGCATGCCGGCTACACCTTC.

V gene TRBV2 combines with J gene TRBJ1-4; TRBD1 might be the D (5 bases). The V gene's germline CDR1 is SNHLY and CDR2 FYNNEI. The CDR3 is made up of 15 amino acids. V was cut by 1 base and J by 7 bases, with 13 bases left in between. This CDR3 reads CASSEEGGDGEKLFF. CDR3 sequence (DNA): TGTGCCAGCAGTGAAGAAGGAGGGGATGGTGAAAAACTGTTTTTT.

The V and J genes are TRBV10-3 and TRBJ2-3; 9 positions match TRBD2. With V trimmed by 3 bases and J by 4 bases, 5 bases remained unmatched. From germline, CDR1 is ENHRY and CDR2 SYGVKD. The CDR3 has 15 amino acids. The CDR3 region is CAISEASGEADTQYF. CDR3 in DNA: TGTGCCATCAGTGAAGCTAGCGGGGAGGCAGATACGCAGTATTTT.

This rearrangement joins TRBV15 to TRBJ1-3; D is undetermined. The V gene lost 0 bases and the J gene lost 0 bases, with 12 bases spanning the gap. CDR1 and CDR2 from the germline V gene are LNHNV and YYDKDF (reference sequence). The CDR3 length is 17 residues. The CDR3 protein is CATSRDRGTVSGNTIYF. CDR3 coding DNA: TGTGCCACCAGCAGAGATCGGGGTACAGTCTCTGGAAACACCATATATTTT.

The rearrangement uses TRBV19 and TRBJ1-5; a weak D match, TRBD1 (5 bases). Trimming cost V 6 bases and J 0 bases, with 12 bases left between them. Germline CDR1 reads LNHDA; CDR2 reads SQIVND (reference sequence). This CDR3 region has 15 residues. The CDR3 DNA follows: TGTGCCAGTAGCCGGCAGACAGATAGCAATCAGCCCCAGCATTTT. The encoded protein is CASSRQTDSNQPQHF.

The V and J genes are TRBV5-5 and TRBJ2-2; 10 bases are a match to TRBD1. The CDR3 consists of 15 residues. CDR1 and CDR2 from the germline V gene are SGHKS and YYEKEE (reference sequence). V lost 4 bases, J lost 6 bases, and 6 bases stayed unmatched. The CDR3 region has the DNA TGTGCCAGCAGCCAAGGGACAGGGGTCTCCGGGGAGCTGTTTTTT. Protein product: CASSQGTGVSGELFF. The complete variable domain, with remaining parts taken from reference TRBV5-5 and TRBJ2-2, reads DAGVTQSPTHLIKTRGQQVTLRCSPISGHKSVSWYQQVLGQGPQFIFQYYEKEERGRGNFPDRFSARQFPNYSSELNVNALLLGDSALYLCASSQGTGVSGELFFGEGSRLTVL.

This sequence joins TRBV6-6 and TRBJ1-6; D is ambiguous. CDR1 and CDR2 (germline): MNHNY, SVGAGI (reference sequence). Trimming left V 11 bases short and J 10 bases short, with 15 bases between. The CDR3 spans 12 residues. This chain's CDR3 is CAASDSLSPLHF. CDR3 nucleotides: TGTGCCGCCTCGGACTCACTCTCACCCCTCCACTTT.

This chain connects TRBV6-1 to TRBJ1-4; D is uncertain. The CDR3 length is 14 residues. Germline CDR1 is MNHNS and CDR2 is SASEGT. Trimming removed 7 bases at V and 7 bases at J, with 16 bases between. In nucleotides, the CDR3 is TGTGCCAGCACCTACGTTGGGCGCGGTGAAAAACTGTTTTTT. This gives the protein CASTYVGRGEKLFF.

The chain has TRBV5-4 and TRBJ2-5, with TRBD2 matching 13 bases. The assigned J gene may be wrong: the sequence end matches TRBJ2-7 better. Germline values: CDR1 SGHNT, CDR2 YYREEE (reference sequence). This CDR3 region has 15 residues. The CDR3 DNA is TGTGCCAGCAGCTTAAGACTAGCGGGAGGTGACGAGCAGTACTTC. This gives the protein CASSLRLAGGDEQYF.

V and J are TRBV4-2 and TRBJ2-1; D is tentatively TRBD1 or TRBD2 (5 bases each). Germline values: CDR1 LGHNA, CDR2 YNFKEQ. V was cut by 1 base and J by 8 bases, with 24 bases left in between. The CDR3 sequence is 18 residues long. CDR3 bases: TGTGCCAGCAGCCAAGTGAACCCCGGGACCTTCATGGGCGATGAGCAGTTCTTC. Its protein product is CASSQVNPGTFMGDEQFF.